The clone carrying this T cell receptor beta chain was picked up a small number of times. Its antigen is not known. One entry per CDR3 protein, called by TCRdb with MiXCR from the reads. The sample includes 200,000 to 250,000 distinct CDR3 sequences, less than 50% seen only once; the top ten take 59%. This entry is derived from a study of T cell repertoires in cytomegalovirus infection. On the study more broadly: CMV epitopes, recently identified HLA-C-restricted and well-studied HLA-B-restricted, were used. A matching HLA type, together with CMV infection, was signaled by public TCR beta signatures. Study-wide results and limits: Totalled public TCR beta family frequency picked out people who carried CMV plus the relevant HLA. Predominance within the ex vivo response was attributable to HLA-C-restricted CMV-specific TCR beta clonotypes.

The clonotype originates from a human donor in good health (CMV status not recorded). Some clones in this sample may be carry-over from other donors' samples. This specimen was CD8+ T cells from cultured PBMCs, taken from culture after CMV antigen stimulation.

The CDR3 bases are TGTGCCAGCGTAGGCTCCACCGGGGAGCTGTTTTTT. Amino acid sequence: CASVGSTGELFF. This chain links TRBV14 with TRBJ2-2, with no clear D. Trimming pared 8 bases from V and 4 bases from J, leaving 8 bases between. This CDR3 has 12 amino acids. The germline gives CDR1 SGHDN, CDR2 FVKESK.